Given below is one T cell receptor (beta chain) in context. No antigen is known for it. Next came a second PCR, run for about 6 to 12 cycles, which used a sample-barcoded 5' primer along with a J-beta primer mix. Each CDR3 protein is one row after TCRdb ran MiXCR on the 5' RACE reads. In the table there are hundreds of thousands of distinct CDR3 sequences, about 48% of which are singletons. The source of the sample is a study of blood T cells in healthy people across ages. General study findings and limits: There were more naive CD4+ cells and higher diversity in long-lived donors than in aged donors. With age, beta diversity per million T cells declined roughly linearly, significantly by 40. Unsorted PBMC material precluded a definitive naive versus antigen-experienced comparison.

Each donor gave about 9.3 milliliters of peripheral blood. The sequencing input was blood. The source is a man younger than 40 in good health.

The CDR3 spells CASSQSGANTHKGYTF. The CDR3 DNA sequence: TGTGCCAGCAGCCAATCCGGGGCAAACACGCATAAGGGCTACACCTTC. The genes are TRBV4-2 and TRBJ1-2; possible D gene TRBD1, 5 bases. The CDR3 covers 16 residues. Germline lookup yields CDR1 LGHNA and CDR2 YNFKEQ. V shed 2 bases and J shed 8 bases, with 21 bases lying between them.